The clone carrying this T cell receptor (beta chain) was observed a handful of times. One end of the junction is discordant with germline, which a read error may explain. Preparation of the TCRbeta library was carried out with unique molecular identifiers. TCRdb re-analysed the PCR reads in MiXCR, keeping a single row per CDR3 protein. In the table there are over 200,000 distinct CDR3 sequences, roughly a tenth of which are singletons. The CDR3 covers 17 residues. Germline loops: CDR1 LGHDT, CDR2 YNNKEL (reference sequence). This sample is drawn from a study of T-cell reconstitution after alpha-beta-depleted transplantation in children.

Specimen: PBMCs, collected before TCRalphabeta/CD19-depleted stem cell transplant. The J gene is TRBJ2-3, the V gene TRBV3-1; 11 bases line up with TRBD2. The source of this sequence is a child younger than two with acute myeloid leukemia, due to receive a stem cell transplant. The DNA of the CDR3 is TGTGCCACCAGCAAAGAGGGGACTAGCGGAGCCACAGATACGCAGTATTTT. Encoded protein: CATSKEGTSGATDTQYF.